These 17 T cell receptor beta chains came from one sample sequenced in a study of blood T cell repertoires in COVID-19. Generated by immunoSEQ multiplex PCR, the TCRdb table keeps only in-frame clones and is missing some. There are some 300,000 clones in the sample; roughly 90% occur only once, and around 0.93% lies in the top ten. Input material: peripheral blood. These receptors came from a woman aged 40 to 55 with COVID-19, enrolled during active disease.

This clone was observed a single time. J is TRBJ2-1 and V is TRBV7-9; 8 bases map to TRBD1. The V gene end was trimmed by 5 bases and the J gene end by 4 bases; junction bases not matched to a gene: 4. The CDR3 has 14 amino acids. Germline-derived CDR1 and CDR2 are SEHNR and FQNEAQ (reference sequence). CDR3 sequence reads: CASSGDRTYNEQFF. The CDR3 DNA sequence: TGTGCCAGCAGCGGGGACAGGACTTACAATGAGCAGTTCTTC.

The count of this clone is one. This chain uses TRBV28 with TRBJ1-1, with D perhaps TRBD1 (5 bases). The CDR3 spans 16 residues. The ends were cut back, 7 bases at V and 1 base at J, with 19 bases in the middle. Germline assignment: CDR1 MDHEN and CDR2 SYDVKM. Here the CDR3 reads CASTQGEGFRNTEAFF. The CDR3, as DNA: TGTGCCAGCACCCAAGGGGAGGGTTTTCGGAACACTGAAGCTTTCTTT.

CDR3 sequence (DNA): TGTGCCAGCAGTCCTCTAAACAGGCTGGACTATGGCTACACCTTC. Translating it yields CASSPLNRLDYGYTF. V gene TRBV27 combines with J gene TRBJ1-2; a possible D gene is TRBD1 (5 bases). The germline CDR1 and CDR2 sequences are MNHEY and SMNVEV (reference sequence). CDR3 length: 15 residues. V gave up 5 bases and J gave up 3 bases, with 16 bases separating them.

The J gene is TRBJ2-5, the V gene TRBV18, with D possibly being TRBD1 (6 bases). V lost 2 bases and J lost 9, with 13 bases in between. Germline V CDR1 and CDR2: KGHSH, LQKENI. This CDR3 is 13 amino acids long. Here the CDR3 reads CASSPGAGEAQYF. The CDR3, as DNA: TGTGCCAGCTCACCAGGGGCAGGGGAAGCCCAGTACTTC.

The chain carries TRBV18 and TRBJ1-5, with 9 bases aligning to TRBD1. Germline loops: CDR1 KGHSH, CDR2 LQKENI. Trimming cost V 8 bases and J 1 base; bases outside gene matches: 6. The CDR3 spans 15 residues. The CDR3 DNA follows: TGTGCCAGCACAACCGGGACAGGGAGCAATCAGCCCCAGCATTTT. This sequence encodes CASTTGTGSNQPQHF.

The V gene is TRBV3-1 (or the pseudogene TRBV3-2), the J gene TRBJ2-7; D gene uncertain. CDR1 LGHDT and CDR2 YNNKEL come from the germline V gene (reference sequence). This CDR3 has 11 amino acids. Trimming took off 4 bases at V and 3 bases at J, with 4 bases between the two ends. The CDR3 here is CASSLHYEQYF. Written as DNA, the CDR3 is TGTGCCAGCAGCCTTCACTACGAGCAGTACTTC.

The CDR3 region has the DNA TGTGCCAGCAGTTTGAGGGACAGGGGGACCACCGGGGAGCTGTTTTTT. This codes for CASSLRDRGTTGELFF. The chain uses TRBV28 and TRBJ2-2; 11 positions agree with TRBD1. Germline loops: CDR1 MDHEN, CDR2 SYDVKM. V shed 3 bases and J 4 bases; nucleotides not matched to a gene: 4. The CDR3 has 16 residues. The full variable domain, its missing parts supplied by reference TRBV28 and TRBJ2-2, is DVKVTQSSRYLVKRTGEKVFLECVQDMDHENMFWYRQDPGLGLRLIYFSYDVKMKEKGDIPEGYSVSREKKERFSLILESASTNQTSMYLCASSLRDRGTTGELFFGEGSRLTVL.

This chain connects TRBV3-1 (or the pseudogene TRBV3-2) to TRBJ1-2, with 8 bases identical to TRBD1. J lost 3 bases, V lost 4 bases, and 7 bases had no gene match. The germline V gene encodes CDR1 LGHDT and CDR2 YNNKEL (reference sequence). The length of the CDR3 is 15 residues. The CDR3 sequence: CASSPGQGADYGYTF. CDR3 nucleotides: TGTGCCAGCAGCCCCGGACAGGGAGCGGACTATGGCTACACCTTC.

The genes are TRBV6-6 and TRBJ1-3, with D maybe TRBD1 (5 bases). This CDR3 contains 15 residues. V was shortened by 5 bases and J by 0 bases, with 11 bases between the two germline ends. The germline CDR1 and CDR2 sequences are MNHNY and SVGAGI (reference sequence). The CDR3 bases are TGTGCCAGCAGTCCTGACAGCAGCTCTGGAAACACCATATATTTT. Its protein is CASSPDSSSGNTIYF.

CDR3 bases: TGTGCCAGCAGTTTACGTCCGGGACTAGCGGGAAGGTACAATGAGCAGTTCTTC. Encoded protein: CASSLRPGLAGRYNEQFF. The rearrangement uses TRBV28 and TRBJ2-1, with 13 bases aligning to TRBD2. This CDR3 contains 18 residues. V dropped 2 bases and J dropped 4; count of bases not matched to a gene: 8. The germline V gene has CDR1 MDHEN and CDR2 SYDVKM.

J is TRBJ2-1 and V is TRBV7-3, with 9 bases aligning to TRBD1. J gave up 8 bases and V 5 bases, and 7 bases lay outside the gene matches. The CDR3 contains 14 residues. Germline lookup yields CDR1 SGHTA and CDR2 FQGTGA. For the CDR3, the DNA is TGTGCCAGCAGCCCACAGGGGGCTGGCGATGAGCAGTTCTTC. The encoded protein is CASSPQGAGDEQFF.

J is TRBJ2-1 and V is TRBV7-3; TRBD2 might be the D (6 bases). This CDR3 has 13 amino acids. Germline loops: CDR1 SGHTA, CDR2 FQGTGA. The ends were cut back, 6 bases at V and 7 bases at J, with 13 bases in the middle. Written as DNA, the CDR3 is TGTGCCAGCAGGTCCGGGACTTCTAATGAGCAGTTCTTC. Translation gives CASRSGTSNEQFF.

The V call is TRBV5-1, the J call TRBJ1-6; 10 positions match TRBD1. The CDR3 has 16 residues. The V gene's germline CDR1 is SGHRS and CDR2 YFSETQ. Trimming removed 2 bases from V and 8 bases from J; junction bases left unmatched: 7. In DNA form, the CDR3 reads TGCGCCAGCAGCTTTGGGGGACAGGGGTATTATTCACCCCTCCACTTT. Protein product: CASSFGGQGYYSPLHF.

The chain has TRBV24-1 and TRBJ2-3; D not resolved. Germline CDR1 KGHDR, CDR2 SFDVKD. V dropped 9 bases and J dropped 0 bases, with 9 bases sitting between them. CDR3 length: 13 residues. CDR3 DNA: TGTGCCACCTCTAGAACTAGCACAGATACGCAGTATTTT. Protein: CATSRTSTDTQYF.

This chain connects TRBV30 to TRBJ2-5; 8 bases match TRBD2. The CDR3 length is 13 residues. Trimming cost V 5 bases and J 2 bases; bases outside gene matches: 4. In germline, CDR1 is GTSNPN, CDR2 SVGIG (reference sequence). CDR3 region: CAWGLAGQETQYF. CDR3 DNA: TGTGCCTGGGGACTAGCAGGTCAAGAGACCCAGTACTTC.

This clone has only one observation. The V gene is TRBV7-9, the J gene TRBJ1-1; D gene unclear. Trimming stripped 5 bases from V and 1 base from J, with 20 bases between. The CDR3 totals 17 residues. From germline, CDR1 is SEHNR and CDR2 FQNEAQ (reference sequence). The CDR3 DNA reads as TGTGCCAGCAGCCAACCCAGTGTTGGTCTTCCGAACACTGAAGCTTTCTTT. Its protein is CASSQPSVGLPNTEAFF.

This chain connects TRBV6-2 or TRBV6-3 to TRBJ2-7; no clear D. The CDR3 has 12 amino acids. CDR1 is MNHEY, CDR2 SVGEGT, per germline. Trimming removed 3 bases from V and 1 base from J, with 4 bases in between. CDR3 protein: CASSYSSYEQYF. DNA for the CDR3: TGTGCCAGCAGTTATAGTTCCTACGAGCAGTACTTC.